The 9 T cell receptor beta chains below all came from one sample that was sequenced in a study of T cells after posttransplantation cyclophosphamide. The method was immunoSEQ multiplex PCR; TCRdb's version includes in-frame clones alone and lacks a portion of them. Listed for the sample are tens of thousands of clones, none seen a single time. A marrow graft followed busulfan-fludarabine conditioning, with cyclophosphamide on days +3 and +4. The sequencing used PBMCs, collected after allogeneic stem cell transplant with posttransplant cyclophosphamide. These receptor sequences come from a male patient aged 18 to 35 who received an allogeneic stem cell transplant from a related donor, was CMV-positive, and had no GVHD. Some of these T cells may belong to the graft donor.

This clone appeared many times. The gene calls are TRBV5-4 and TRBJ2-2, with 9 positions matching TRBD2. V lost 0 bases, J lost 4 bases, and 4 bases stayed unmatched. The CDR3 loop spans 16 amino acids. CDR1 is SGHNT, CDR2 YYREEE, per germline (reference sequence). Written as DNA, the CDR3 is TGTGCCAGCAGCTTGGTGCGTAGCGGGGGCACCGGGGAGCTGTTTTTT. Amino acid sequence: CASSLVRSGGTGELFF. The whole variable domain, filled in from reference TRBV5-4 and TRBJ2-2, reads ETGVTQSPTHLIKTRGQQVTLRCSSQSGHNTVSWYQQALGQGPQFIFQYYREEENGRGNFPPRFSGLQFPNYSSELNVNALELDDSALYLCASSLVRSGGTGELFFGEGSRLTVL.

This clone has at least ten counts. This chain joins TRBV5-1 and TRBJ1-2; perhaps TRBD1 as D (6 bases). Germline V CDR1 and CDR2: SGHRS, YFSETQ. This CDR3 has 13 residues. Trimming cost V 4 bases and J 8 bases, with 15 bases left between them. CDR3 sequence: CASSPYRVEGYTF. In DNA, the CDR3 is TGCGCCAGCAGCCCGTACAGGGTAGAAGGCTACACCTTC.

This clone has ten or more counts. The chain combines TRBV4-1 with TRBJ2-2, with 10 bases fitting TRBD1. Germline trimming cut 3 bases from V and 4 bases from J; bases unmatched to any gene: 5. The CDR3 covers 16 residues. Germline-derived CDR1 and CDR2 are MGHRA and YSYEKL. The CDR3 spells CASSQGQGIGTGELFF. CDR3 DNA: TGCGCCAGCAGCCAGGGACAGGGGATTGGCACCGGGGAGCTGTTTTTT.

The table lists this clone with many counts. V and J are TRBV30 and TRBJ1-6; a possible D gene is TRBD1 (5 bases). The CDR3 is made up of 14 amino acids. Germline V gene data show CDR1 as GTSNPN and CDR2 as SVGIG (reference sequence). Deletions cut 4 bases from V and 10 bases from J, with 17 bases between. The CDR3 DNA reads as TGTGCCTGGAACCCGGCTGGGGGGAGCTCACCCCTCCACTTT. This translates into CAWNPAGGSSPLHF.

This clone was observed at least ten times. In DNA, the CDR3 is TGTGCCAGCAGTCCCTCCTACAGGGGGCGGAATGAAAAACTGTTTTTT. It translates to CASSPSYRGRNEKLFF. The chain couples TRBV27 to TRBJ1-4; 9 bases match TRBD1. There are 16 residues in the CDR3. The J segment lost 5 bases and the V segment lost 5 bases, leaving 9 bases of the junction unmatched. CDR1 is MNHEY and CDR2 is SMNVEV in the germline V gene (reference sequence).

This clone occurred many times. The CDR3 reads CASSYSRNFDTQYF. In DNA form, the CDR3 reads TGTGCCAGCAGTTACTCGAGGAACTTTGATACGCAGTATTTT. The chain couples TRBV6-5 to TRBJ2-3; D uncertain. V was pared by 0 bases and J by 6 bases, with 10 bases between. This CDR3 comprises 14 residues. From germline, CDR1 is MNHEY and CDR2 SVGAGI.

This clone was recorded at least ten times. CDR3 bases: TGTGCCAGCAGCGTCCAACTAGCCGCAGCCTACGAGCAGTACTTC. Translated, it gives CASSVQLAAAYEQYF. V gene TRBV7-2 combines with J gene TRBJ2-7; a possible D gene is TRBD2 (6 bases). CDR3 length: 15 amino acids. Germline CDR1 and CDR2: SGHTA and FQGNSA. The V and J ends lost 5 bases and 2 bases respectively, with 16 bases between them.

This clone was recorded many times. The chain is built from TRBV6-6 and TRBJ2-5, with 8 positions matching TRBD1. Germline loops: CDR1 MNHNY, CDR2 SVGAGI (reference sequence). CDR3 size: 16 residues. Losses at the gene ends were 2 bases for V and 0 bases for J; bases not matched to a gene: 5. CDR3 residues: CASSYRPGGYQETQYF. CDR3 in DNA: TGTGCCAGCAGTTACCGGCCAGGGGGCTACCAAGAGACCCAGTACTTC.

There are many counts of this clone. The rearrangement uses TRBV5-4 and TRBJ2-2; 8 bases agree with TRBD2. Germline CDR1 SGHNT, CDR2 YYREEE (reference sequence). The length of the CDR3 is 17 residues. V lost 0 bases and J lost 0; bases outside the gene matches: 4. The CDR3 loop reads CASSLGLAGTNTGELFF. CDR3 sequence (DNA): TGTGCCAGCAGCTTGGGGCTAGCGGGTACGAACACCGGGGAGCTGTTTTTT.